These T cell receptor beta chains were read from a single sample in a study of PD-1 blockade in classical Hodgkin lymphoma. The protocol was immunoSEQ multiplex PCR, while the TCRdb copy is restricted to in-frame clones and leaves out a portion. The sample lists around 36,000 clones; about 90% were seen once. The input for sequencing was peripheral blood mononuclear cells (PBMCs), taken at baseline. The receptors come from a human donor with classical Hodgkin lymphoma. CDR3s include the opening cysteine and the closing phenylalanine or tryptophan. The order of the fields is V gene, J gene, clone size, D gene, CDR3 DNA, CDR3 protein. The D gene is left open where the match is weak. Clone size, where shown, is once, few, many, or a class for clones that have expanded.

>TRBV2|TRBJ2-2|.|.
TGTGCCAGCAGTGGTAGTGGGACGGGGGTGACCGGGGAGCTGTTTTTT
CASSGSGTGVTGELFF
>TRBV18|TRBJ2-7|few|TRBD2
TGTGCCAGCTCATCGGGACTAGCTAACTACGAGCAGTACTTC
CASSSGLANYEQYF
>TRBV29-1|TRBJ1-2|.|TRBD1
TGCAGCGTTTTACAGGGGAGCTATGGCTACACCTTC
CSVLQGSYGYTF
>TRBV4-3|TRBJ2-1|.|TRBD2
TGCGCCAGCAGCCAGGGACTAGCGGGCTACAATGAGCAGTTCTTC
CASSQGLAGYNEQFF
>TRBV7-2|TRBJ1-2|.|.
TGTGCCAGCAGCCCATACAAGAGTACTTATGGCTACACCTTC
CASSPYKSTYGYTF
>TRBV11-3|TRBJ2-4|.|.
TGTGCCAGCAGCTTAGGTGTCGGGGTACAATCCGGATTAAACATTCAGTACTTC
CASSLGVGVQSGLNIQYF
>TRBV19|TRBJ1-1|.|.
TGTGCCAGTAGTATAGACGGACAGCCCAACACTGAAGCTTTCTTT
CASSIDGQPNTEAFF
>TRBV30|TRBJ2-1|.|TRBD2
TGTGCCTGGAGCGCGGGACTAGCGGGAGGAACCTACAATGAGCAGTTCTTC
CAWSAGLAGGTYNEQFF
>TRBV2|TRBJ2-5|once|.
TGTGCCAGCAGTGCACAAGAACAAGAGACCCAGTACTTC
CASSAQEQETQYF
>TRBV7-3|TRBJ2-1|.|TRBD2
TGTGCCAGCACCCAGGGGCGGGAGGGCAGGGAGCAGTTCTTC
CASTQGREGREQFF
>TRBV19|TRBJ1-5|once|TRBD1
TGTGCCAGTAGACCCGGGACAGGGGAACGTCAGCCCCAGCATTTT
CASRPGTGERQPQHF
>TRBV7-9|TRBJ2-7|.|TRBD2
TGTGCCAGCAGCTTAGGCGGGAGTACCCACGAGCAGTACTTC
CASSLGGSTHEQYF
>TRBV10-3|TRBJ1-1|.|TRBD1
TGTGCCATCAGGGAGGACAGGGGAAGGGAAATCTCTGAAGCTTTCTTT
CAIREDRGREISEAFF
>TRBV6-5|TRBJ2-5|.|TRBD1
TGTGCCAGCAGCCACGAGGGACAGAAGGAGACCCAGTACTTC
CASSHEGQKETQYF
>TRBV2|TRBJ1-5|.|.
TGTGCCAGCACAGGACAGAGGATGTCTCAGCCCCAGCATTTT
CASTGQRMSQPQHF
>TRBV9|TRBJ2-3|.|.
TGTGCCAGCAGCGTAGCTAGCAGTTCAGTTGATACGCAGTATTTT
CASSVASSSVDTQYF
>TRBV23-1|TRBJ1-5|.|.
TGCGCCAGCAGTCAATCCCGTCAGCCCCAGCATTTT
CASSQSRQPQHF
>TRBV5-4|TRBJ2-7|.|TRBD1
TGTGCCAGCAGCTTCGGGACAGGGGGCTACGAGCAGTACTTC
CASSFGTGGYEQYF
>TRBV5-8|TRBJ2-3|.|.
TGTGCCAGCAGCTTGACTTGGGATACGCAGTATTTT
CASSLTWDTQYF
>TRBV6-5|TRBJ2-5|.|TRBD2
TGTGCCAGCAGTTATTCTCCGGGGGGGCCTTGGGAGACCCAGTACTTC
CASSYSPGGPWETQYF
>TRBV6-5|TRBJ1-2|.|.
TGTGCCAGCAGTTACTCGCCGCTTGATGGCTACACCTTC
CASSYSPLDGYTF
>TRBV7-2|TRBJ1-6|once|.
TGTGCCAGCAGCTTAGCGGGGAGGAGCTCCTATAATTCACCCCTCCACTTT
CASSLAGRSSYNSPLHF
>TRBV28|TRBJ1-3|.|.
TGTGCCAGCAGTTTTCACAGGGCGCTCTCTGGAAACACCATATATTTT
CASSFHRALSGNTIYF
>TRBV19|TRBJ2-1|.|TRBD1
TGTGCCAGTAGTACATTACCGGGACAGCCCTCCTACAATGAGCAGTTCTTC
CASSTLPGQPSYNEQFF
>TRBV11-3|TRBJ2-1|.|TRBD2
TGTGCCAGCAGCTTAGGCGGGGGGCGTTCCTACAATGAGCAGTTCTTC
CASSLGGGRSYNEQFF
>TRBV19|TRBJ1-5|.|.
TGTGCCAGTAGTCTCCGCGTTATGTCCGGGAGCATTAGGGATGGCAATCAGCCCCAGCATTTT
CASSLRVMSGSIRDGNQPQHF
>TRBV7-2|TRBJ1-5|.|.
TGTGCCAGCAGCTTCGGTTATAGCAATCAGCCCCAGCATTTT
CASSFGYSNQPQHF
>TRBV7-6|TRBJ2-1|.|TRBD1
TGTGCCAGCAGCTCCACCAGGGGGCAGGACGAGCAGTTCTTC
CASSSTRGQDEQFF
>TRBV7-3|TRBJ2-3|.|TRBD2
TGTGCCAGCAGCTTAAGTAGCGGGGGGGCCCAGAATACGCAGTATTTT
CASSLSSGGAQNTQYF
>TRBV10-3|TRBJ2-7|.|TRBD2
TGTGCCATCAGCGGGACTAGCGCTACCTACGAGCAGTACTTC
CAISGTSATYEQYF
>TRBV10-3|TRBJ2-2|few|TRBD2
TGTGCCATCAGCACCCCGGGACTAGCGGGAGAGGAGCTGTTTTTT
CAISTPGLAGEELFF
>TRBV27|TRBJ1-1|.|.
TGTGCCAGCAGTTTGAGACTCTTGAACACTGAAGCTTTCTTT
CASSLRLLNTEAFF
>TRBV6-5|TRBJ2-1|.|TRBD2
TGTGCCAGCAGGGAGACGGGGGGGAGTGAGCAGTTCTTC
CASRETGGSEQFF
>TRBV6-6|TRBJ1-4|.|.
TGTGCCAGCAGTTGGCCCAGACAGAATGAAAAACTGTTTTTT
CASSWPRQNEKLFF
>TRBV4-1|TRBJ2-3|once|TRBD1
TGCGCCAGCAGCCAAGTCACCGGGACAGGGCTTTGGGATACGCAGTATTTT
CASSQVTGTGLWDTQYF
>TRBV9|TRBJ1-6|once|TRBD1
TGTGCCAGCAGCGTAGGTACAGGGGCTGGGGGTTCACCCCTCCACTTT
CASSVGTGAGGSPLHF
>TRBV15|TRBJ1-2|.|TRBD1
TGTGCCACCAGCAGAGCTTACGCCGGGACAGGGCCGTGGAACTATGGCTACACCTTC
CATSRAYAGTGPWNYGYTF
>TRBV6-1|TRBJ1-1|.|.
TGTGCCAGCACGGTGATGAACACTGAAGCTTTCTTT
CASTVMNTEAFF
>TRBV7-9|TRBJ2-2|.|.
TGTGCCAGCAGCGGTAGTTTGAGGACCGGGGAGCTGTTTTTT
CASSGSLRTGELFF
>TRBV11-2|TRBJ1-1|.|.
TGTGCCAGCAGCTTACTTAGAAACACTGAAGCTTTCTTT
CASSLLRNTEAFF
>TRBV6-1|TRBJ1-6|.|.
TGTGCCAGCAGTCCGGAGACCTATAATTCACCCCTCCACTTT
CASSPETYNSPLHF
>TRBV30|TRBJ2-7|.|TRBD2
TGTGCCTGGAGTTCGGGACTATTTTACTACGAGCAGTACTTC
CAWSSGLFYYEQYF
>TRBV6-6|TRBJ2-7|.|TRBD1
TGTGCCAGCAGAGGAGGGACAGGGGTCTACGAGCAGTACTTC
CASRGGTGVYEQYF
>TRBV29-1|TRBJ1-1|.|.
TGCAGCGTTGAAAGTCAGGGGAACACTGAAGCTTTCTTT
CSVESQGNTEAFF
>TRBV18|TRBJ2-6|.|TRBD1
TGTGCCAGCTCACAGGGACAGAGTTCTGGGGCCAACGTCCTGACTTTC
CASSQGQSSGANVLTF
>TRBV5-5|TRBJ1-2|few|TRBD1
TGTGCCAGCAGCTTGGGTGGACAGGGGGCGCTTGGCTACACCTTC
CASSLGGQGALGYTF
>TRBV19|TRBJ1-5|.|.
TGTGCCAGTAGTACGAGAGAGGGGATCAATCAGCCCCAGCATTTT
CASSTREGINQPQHF
>TRBV7-2|TRBJ1-2|.|TRBD1
TGTGCCAGCAGCTTACCCGGACAGGGTGGTCGTGGCTACACCTTC
CASSLPGQGGRGYTF
>TRBV19|TRBJ2-4|.|.
TGTGCCAGTAGTATTTTGGCAGGGGAAAACATTCAGTACTTC
CASSILAGENIQYF
>TRBV19|TRBJ2-3|.|.
TGTGCCAGTAGCATGCCGGATTTCACAGATACGCAGTATTTT
CASSMPDFTDTQYF
>TRBV27|TRBJ1-1|.|TRBD1
TGTGCCAGCAGTTTCTACGGACAGGGGGGCACTGAAGCTTTCTTT
CASSFYGQGGTEAFF
>TRBV7-9|TRBJ1-3|.|.
TGTGCCAGCAGCTGGCAGGGCCCAGGAAACACCATATATTTT
CASSWQGPGNTIYF
>TRBV6-1|TRBJ2-5|.|.
TGTGCCAGCAGTGAAATTTGGGGACCGGAGACCCAGTACTTC
CASSEIWGPETQYF
>TRBV7-3|TRBJ2-7|.|.
TGTGCCAGCAGCTCCGGGACATCGGGAGGCGAGCAGTACTTC
CASSSGTSGGEQYF
>TRBV18|TRBJ2-3|.|TRBD2
TGTGCCAGCTCATGGGGACTAGCCGGAGATACGCAGTATTTT
CASSWGLAGDTQYF
>TRBV6-5|TRBJ1-2|.|TRBD1
TGTGCCAGCAGTTACTCGAAAGGGGGCCGGTATGGCTACACCTTC
CASSYSKGGRYGYTF
>TRBV29-1|TRBJ2-2|.|TRBD2
TGCAGCGTTGAAGCCGTTCCAACTAGCGGGGGAGTCGGGGAGCTGTTTTTT
CSVEAVPTSGGVGELFF
>TRBV4-1|TRBJ1-1|.|.
TGCGCCAGCAGCCACTCCAGAGCTTTCTTT
CASSHSRAFF
>TRBV19|TRBJ2-7|.|TRBD2
TGTGCCAGTAGTATCGCAGGCCCCGGGGAACTAGCGGGAGAAAGACAGTACTTC
CASSIAGPGELAGERQYF